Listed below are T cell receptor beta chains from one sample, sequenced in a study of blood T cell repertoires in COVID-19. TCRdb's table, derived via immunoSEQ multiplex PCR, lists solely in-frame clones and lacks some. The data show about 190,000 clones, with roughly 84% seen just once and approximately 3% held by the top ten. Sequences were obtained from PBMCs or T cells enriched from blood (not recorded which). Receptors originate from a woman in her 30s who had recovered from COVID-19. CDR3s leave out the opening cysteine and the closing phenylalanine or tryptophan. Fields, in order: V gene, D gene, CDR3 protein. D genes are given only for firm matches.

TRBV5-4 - ASSFGTRRSYNEQF
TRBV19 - ASSDSYGYT
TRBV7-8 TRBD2 ASSLASGQETQY
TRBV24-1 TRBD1 ATSDPTGEPSSFEKLF
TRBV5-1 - ASSPSLVGDTQY
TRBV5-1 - ASSLAGSVRSSTEAF
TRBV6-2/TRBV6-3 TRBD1 ASSQQGPTYEQY
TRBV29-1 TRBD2 SVEGGRSNEQF
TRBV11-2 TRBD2 ASSYGLASGYEQY
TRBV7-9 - ASSLLDSPLH
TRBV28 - ASSLSGDNYGYT
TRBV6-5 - ASSRGAPLGYGYT
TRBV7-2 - ASSLALRGGSQETQY
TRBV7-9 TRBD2 ASSLHLAAQETQY
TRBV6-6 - ASSRQASTGELF
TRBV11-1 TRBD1 ASSRGQQETQY
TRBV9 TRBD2 ASSIRTSGANTGELF
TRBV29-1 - SVAAGGFDYGYT
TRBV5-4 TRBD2 ASSLAPGGRGERTDTQY
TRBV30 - AWNGGRGYNEQF
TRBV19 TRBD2 ASSRGTRGTDTQY
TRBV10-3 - AISQLKTGPGTEAF
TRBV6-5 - ASRTDRYLF
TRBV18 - ASSPQGFNSPLH
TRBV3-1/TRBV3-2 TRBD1 ASSQEAGGQETQY
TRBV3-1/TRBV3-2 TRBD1 ASSQDRGHQADTQY
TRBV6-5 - ASKGLVSTDTQY
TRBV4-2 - ASSHETGGAGGYT
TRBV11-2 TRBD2 ASTRGAGGLSREQY
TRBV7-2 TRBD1 ASSLDRGQPVYNSPLH